This TCR beta chain was documented in a study of blood T cells in healthy people across ages. Overall study: Using template switching, researchers captured about one barcoded beta molecule for each two T cells. Broader study findings: CMV infection status of these donors was not known. Higher naive T cell percentage went strongly together with higher TCR beta diversity. Researchers said unsorted PBMCs prevented a conclusive naive versus antigen-experienced comparison.

The authors ran a second PCR of about 7 to 11 cycles using a sample-barcoded 5' primer and a J-beta primer mix. Each CDR3 protein is one row after TCRdb ran MiXCR on the 5' RACE reads. Here the sample spans some 860,000 distinct CDR3 sequences, around three fifths being singletons. Germline-derived CDR1 and CDR2 are LGHNA and YSLEER. CDR3 length: 16 amino acids. The V gene lost 0 bases and the J gene lost 7 bases, with 16 bases spanning the gap. Note on this clonotype: Its cognate antigen is unknown.

Sequences were obtained from blood. This chain connects TRBV4-3 to TRBJ2-1; perhaps TRBD1 as D (7 bases). The TCR was taken from a man between 35 and 55 years old in good health. The CDR3 coding sequence is TGCGCCAGCAGCCAAGAGGGCAGGGGGGTGCAAAATGAGCAGTTCTTC. It is translated as CASSQEGRGVQNEQFF.